A single sample gave rise to the 10 T cell receptor beta chains below, sequenced in a study of blood T cell repertoires in COVID-19 (dated by TCRdb to 2019 to 2021). The protocol used for the library was the immunoSEQ multiplex PCR assay. TCRdb limited this immuneACCESS table to in-frame rearrangements with V and J called. A share of clones is missing; checked studies link under half to unresolved V genes, and the rest is unexplained. The sample yields 270,000 or so clones; 86% were counted once. The ten largest clones take up less than 3% of the sample. Sequenced material: peripheral blood. These receptors were collected from a woman in her twenties or thirties with active or convalescent COVID-19.

The chain has TRBV2 and TRBJ2-5; TRBD2 matches 15 bases. With 6 bases clipped from V and 6 bases from J, the junction kept 5 bases outside the gene matches. The CDR3 runs 15 residues. Germline V gene data show CDR1 as SNHLY and CDR2 as FYNNEI. This CDR3 is CASRGLAGGRQTQYF. DNA of the CDR3: TGTGCCAGCAGAGGACTAGCGGGGGGGAGACAGACCCAGTACTTC.

This chain joins TRBV7-2 and TRBJ2-3; D may be TRBD2 (5 bases). The germline V gene encodes CDR1 SGHTA and CDR2 FQGNSA. This CDR3 is built from 16 residues. V was clipped by 0 bases and J by 2 bases, with 12 bases between them. The CDR3 coding sequence is TGTGCCAGCAGCTTAGCCGATGGCGGGTACACAGATACGCAGTATTTT. Protein: CASSLADGGYTDTQYF.

The chain carries TRBV6-4 and TRBJ2-3, with D perhaps matching TRBD1 (7 bases). Between the trimmed V and J ends, which lost 3 bases and 5 bases, there was a span of 18 bases. The CDR3 consists of 16 residues. Germline CDR1 MRHNA, CDR2 SNTAGT. CDR3 in amino acids: CASSERAAQGGDTQYF. CDR3 sequence (DNA): TGTGCCAGCAGTGAGAGGGCCGCCCAGGGGGGAGATACGCAGTATTTT.

The genes are TRBV30 and TRBJ2-2; 9 bases fit TRBD1. The CDR3 contains 15 residues. Germline-derived CDR1 and CDR2 are GTSNPN and SVGIG (reference sequence). J lost 8 bases, V lost 3 bases, and 10 bases had no gene match. The CDR3 loop is CAWSPFPDRGGELFF. CDR3 nucleotide sequence: TGTGCCTGGAGCCCCTTTCCCGACAGGGGGGGGGAGCTGTTTTTT.

V usage is TRBV30 and J usage is TRBJ1-6; 10 bases line up with TRBD1. The V segment lost 2 bases and the J segment 1 base; nucleotides outside the gene matches: 5. Germline CDR1 reads GTSNPN; CDR2 reads SVGIG (reference sequence). The CDR3 has 17 residues. This CDR3 reads CAWSRTGGMSYNSPLHF. The CDR3 DNA sequence: TGTGCCTGGAGTAGGACAGGGGGAATGTCCTATAATTCACCCCTCCACTTT.

The rearrangement joins TRBV3-1 (or the pseudogene TRBV3-2) to TRBJ1-1, with TRBD1 as a possible D gene (5 bases). The V end lost 4 bases, the J end lost 1 base, and 22 bases lay between the germline ends. CDR1 and CDR2 (germline): LGHDT, YNNKEL (reference sequence). The CDR3 contains 18 residues. The CDR3 loop is CASSPRVGGFRGNTEAFF. CDR3 DNA: TGTGCCAGCAGCCCTCGGGTGGGGGGATTCCGGGGGAACACTGAAGCTTTCTTT.

The chain combines TRBV7-2 with TRBJ1-6; TRBD1 aligns across 9 bases. V was clipped by 2 bases and J by 9 bases; unmatched bases: 11. Germline V CDR1 and CDR2: SGHTA, FQGNSA. The CDR3 loop spans 17 amino acids. CDR3 region: CASSLTAYGTGLSPLHF. As DNA, the CDR3 is TGTGCCAGCAGCTTAACTGCCTACGGGACAGGGCTTTCACCCCTCCACTTT.

The chain recombines TRBV29-1 with TRBJ2-1, with 7 nucleotides matching TRBD2. This CDR3 is 15 amino acids long. With 3 bases clipped from V and 1 base from J, the junction kept 6 bases outside the gene matches. Germline values: CDR1 SQVTM, CDR2 ANQGSEA. The CDR3 region has the DNA TGCAGCGTTGAGCCGGGACTAAATTCCTACAATGAGCAGTTCTTC. Translated, it gives CSVEPGLNSYNEQFF.

The chain combines TRBV5-5 with TRBJ1-1; D is possibly TRBD1 (5 bases). Trimming left V 3 bases short and J 3 bases short, with 12 bases between. This CDR3 has 14 amino acids. The germline gives CDR1 SGHKS, CDR2 YYEKEE (reference sequence). CDR3 nucleotide sequence: TGTGCCAGCAGCTCGGGACTTGCGGACACTGAAGCTTTCTTT. Its protein is CASSSGLADTEAFF.

The chain combines TRBV30 with TRBJ2-2; D is uncertain. V was trimmed by 0 bases and J by 0 bases, leaving 11 bases between them. Germline CDR1 reads GTSNPN; CDR2 reads SVGIG (reference sequence). This CDR3 is built from 16 residues. The CDR3 reads CAWSVRSGTNTGELFF. The CDR3 DNA is TGTGCCTGGAGTGTACGCTCAGGAACGAACACCGGGGAGCTGTTTTTT.